This TCR beta chain derives from a study of blood T cell repertoires in COVID-19. The CDR3 length is 15 residues. Trimming stripped 0 bases from V and 2 bases from J, with 11 bases between. The V gene's germline CDR1 is MGHRA and CDR2 YSYEKL. The protocol was immunoSEQ multiplex PCR, while the TCRdb copy is restricted to in-frame clones and leaves out a portion. The profile covers some 150,000 clones, with roughly 87% appearing a single time and roughly 1.2% taken by the ten largest. Participants were aged about 18 to 95 years, lived in around 22 US areas, and enrolled virtually. Cohorts were based on clinical histories the participants reported. This clone has more than one count but fewer than ten.

Sample: PBMCs or T cells enriched from blood (not recorded which). The chain joins TRBV4-1 to TRBJ2-7; D is possibly TRBD1 (6 bases). This TCR was sampled from a human donor with acute COVID-19. The donor label of this sample is uncertain. The CDR3, as DNA: TGCGCCAGCAGCCAAGATGGCCAGGGGACCTACGAGCAGTACTTC. This codes for CASSQDGQGTYEQYF.